These 10 T cell receptor beta chains came from one sample sequenced in a study of T cell repertoires in cytomegalovirus infection. MiXCR, run by TCRdb on the reads, gives a single entry per CDR3 protein. The sample yields 400,000 to 550,000 distinct CDR3 sequences, around 11% seen once. Source material: PBMCs. These receptors were obtained from a human donor in good health (CMV status not recorded). Some clones in this sample may be carry-over from other donors' samples.

Only a few counts were recorded for this clonotype. The chain combines TRBV24-1 with TRBJ2-1, with D perhaps matching TRBD1 (6 bases). V dropped 2 bases and J dropped 7 bases, with 8 bases sitting between them. This CDR3 has 13 residues. CDR1 is KGHDR and CDR2 is SFDVKD in the germline V gene. The CDR3 nucleotides are TGTGCCACCAGTGATTCCGACAGGAATGAGCAGTTCTTC. Protein: CATSDSDRNEQFF.

This clonotype was seen only a few times. The gene calls are TRBV3-1 and TRBJ2-7; D unclear. V lost 0 bases, J lost 1 base, and 4 bases lay in between. Germline V gives CDR1 LGHDT, CDR2 YNNKEL (reference sequence). This CDR3 is built from 13 residues. The CDR3 reads CASSQDTSYEQYF. The CDR3 DNA sequence: TGTGCCAGCAGCCAAGACACTTCCTACGAGCAGTACTTC.

Only a few counts were recorded for this clonotype. The chain links TRBV6-2 or TRBV6-3 to TRBJ1-5; D might be TRBD1 (5 bases). Germline CDR1 MNHEY, CDR2 SVGEGT. Trimming removed 11 bases from V and 3 bases from J, with 17 bases in between. The CDR3 is made up of 14 amino acids. The CDR3 DNA sequence: TGTGCCGGATCCAGGGTGGGTAACAATCAGCCCCAGCATTTT. As protein: CAGSRVGNNQPQHF.

CDR3 nucleotide sequence: TGTGCCAGCTCACCAATGGGGGCAGGGATGAACACTGAAGCTTTCTTT. Amino acids: CASSPMGAGMNTEAFF. This chain joins TRBV18 and TRBJ1-1; tentative D call: TRBD1 (6 bases). The CDR3 runs 16 residues. CDR1 KGHSH and CDR2 LQKENI come from the germline V gene. V lost 2 bases, J lost 0 bases, and 13 bases lay in between.

This clonotype showed up many times. This chain links TRBV12-3 or TRBV12-4 with TRBJ2-7; the D is unclear. Between the trimmed V and J ends, which lost 4 bases and 2 bases, there was a span of 6 bases. The CDR3 has 12 residues. The CDR3 nucleotides read TGTGCCAGCAGTTCAGACACCTACGAGCAGTACTTC. This translates into CASSSDTYEQYF.

This clonotype was detected many times. The chain couples TRBV27 to TRBJ2-4, with a tentative D call TRBD1 (5 bases). Germline loops: CDR1 MNHEY, CDR2 SMNVEV (reference sequence). Trimming removed 0 bases from V and 0 bases from J, with 12 bases in between. CDR3 length equals 17 residues. CDR3 in amino acids: CASSLSLTEIAKNIQYF. The CDR3 coding sequence is TGTGCCAGCAGTTTATCTCTGACAGAAATAGCCAAAAACATTCAGTACTTC.

This clonotype was detected ten times or more. The V gene is TRBV7-8, the J gene TRBJ1-5; D perhaps matches TRBD1 (5 bases). From germline, CDR1 is SGHVS and CDR2 FQNEAQ. This CDR3 is built from 16 residues. Between the trimmed V and J ends, which lost 5 bases and 2 bases, there was a span of 16 bases. CDR3 region: CASSDAGTGGNQPQHF. The CDR3 DNA is TGTGCCAGCAGCGACGCAGGGACTGGAGGCAATCAGCCCCAGCATTTT.

This clonotype was picked up many times. The chain combines TRBV28 with TRBJ2-3, with 7 bases aligning to TRBD2. CDR1 and CDR2 from the germline V gene are MDHEN and SYDVKM. V lost 1 base and J lost 3; bases outside the gene matches: 7. The CDR3 is 16 amino acids. Here the CDR3 DNA reads TGTGCCAGCAGTTTATCAAGCGGGATGGGGACAGATACGCAGTATTTT. Translating it yields CASSLSSGMGTDTQYF.

The table lists this clonotype with many counts. V gene TRBV7-9 combines with J gene TRBJ1-1; 7 nucleotides agree with TRBD1. The CDR3 extends over 11 amino acids. CDR1 and CDR2 (germline): SEHNR, FQNEAQ (reference sequence). Losses at the gene ends were 6 bases for V and 10 bases for J; bases not matched to a gene: 5. CDR3 in amino acids: CASSRTGVAFF. Written as DNA, the CDR3 is TGTGCCAGCAGTCGTACAGGGGTAGCTTTCTTT.

The table lists this clonotype with many counts. The genes are TRBV6-5 and TRBJ1-4, with 7 bases matching TRBD1. This CDR3 comprises 14 residues. Germline assignment: CDR1 MNHEY and CDR2 SVGAGI. V was clipped by 6 bases and J by 6 bases; unmatched bases: 7. The CDR3, as DNA: TGTGCCAGCAGCCTCCAGGGGGAGGATGAAAAACTGTTTTTT. Its translation: CASSLQGEDEKLFF.